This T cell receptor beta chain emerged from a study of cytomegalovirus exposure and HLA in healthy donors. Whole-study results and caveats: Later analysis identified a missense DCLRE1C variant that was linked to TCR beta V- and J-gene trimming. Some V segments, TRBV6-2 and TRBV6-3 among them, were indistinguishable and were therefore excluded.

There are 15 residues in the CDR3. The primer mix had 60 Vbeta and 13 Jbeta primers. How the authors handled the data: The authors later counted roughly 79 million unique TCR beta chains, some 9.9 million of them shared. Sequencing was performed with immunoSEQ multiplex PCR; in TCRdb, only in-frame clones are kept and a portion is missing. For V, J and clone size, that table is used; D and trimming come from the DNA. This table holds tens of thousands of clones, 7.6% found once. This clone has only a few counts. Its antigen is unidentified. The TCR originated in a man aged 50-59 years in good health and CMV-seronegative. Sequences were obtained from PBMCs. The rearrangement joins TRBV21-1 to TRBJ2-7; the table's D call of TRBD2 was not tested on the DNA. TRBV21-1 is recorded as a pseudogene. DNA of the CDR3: TGTGCCAGCAGCAAACACAGGTTTCCGGGGGACGAGCAGTACTTC. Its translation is CASSKHRFPGDEQYF.